The 25 T cell receptor beta chains given below trace back to one sample, sequenced in a study of vaccination and CD4 T cells after COVID-19. The sample's treatment: approximately 10-day PBMC culture with coronavirus spike peptide pools or control peptides (ViraFEST assay). Their antigen targets remain unknown. Once obtained from cultured CD4+ T cells, the DNA was sequenced using the Oncomine TCR Beta short-read assay. In TCRdb, the PCR reads were re-called with MiXCR into one record per CDR3 protein. The sample has 15,000 to 20,000 distinct CDR3 sequences; 45% to 65% are singletons. Here the sequenced sample was CD4+ T cells from blood, cultured in vitro, taken before SARS-CoV-2 vaccination. The receptors come from a human donor who had recovered from COVID-19.

V and J are TRBV10-3 and TRBJ1-1, with unresolved D. CDR3 size: 12 residues. V lost 9 bases to trimming and J lost 5 bases, with 13 bases between them. Germline assignment: CDR1 ENHRY and CDR2 SYGVKD. This CDR3 reads CAIGREGTEAFF. The CDR3 DNA follows: TGTGCCATTGGCAGAGAAGGTACTGAAGCTTTCTTT.

The J gene is TRBJ1-5, the V gene TRBV4-2; D remains unclear. Trimming removed 0 bases from V and 7 bases from J, with 13 bases in between. The germline CDR1 and CDR2 sequences are LGHNA and YNFKEQ. The CDR3 sequence is 15 residues long. The CDR3 DNA reads TGTGCCAGCAGCCAAGAGGCTCCGGGGAGGCAGCCCCAGCATTTT. This codes for CASSQEAPGRQPQHF.

The V and J genes are TRBV27 and TRBJ2-3; D uncertain. Germline V gene data show CDR1 as MNHEY and CDR2 as SMNVEV (reference sequence). The germline V and J ends were trimmed by 3 bases and 1 base, with 17 bases remaining between them. The CDR3 contains 17 residues. CDR3 residues: CASSFLTDGIGTDTQYF. The CDR3, as DNA: TGTGCCAGCAGTTTCCTCACGGACGGCATCGGCACAGATACGCAGTATTTT.

The chain has TRBV5-4 and TRBJ2-5, with 10 bases fitting TRBD1. CDR1 is SGHNT, CDR2 YYREEE, per germline (reference sequence). The CDR3 consists of 13 residues. Unmatched junction bases numbered 2, after V lost 4 bases and J lost 5 bases. CDR3 nucleotides: TGTGCCAGCAGCCCGGGACAGGGGGAGACCCAGTACTTC. This gives the protein CASSPGQGETQYF.

This clonotype turned up a few times. The V call is TRBV10-3, the J call TRBJ1-1; 10 nucleotides align to TRBD1. From germline, CDR1 is ENHRY and CDR2 SYGVKD. V dropped 6 bases and J dropped 9; count of bases not matched to a gene: 4. This CDR3 is built from 12 residues. CDR3 amino acids: CAISGTGAQAFF. CDR3 nucleotide sequence: TGTGCCATCAGCGGGACAGGGGCTCAAGCTTTCTTT.

This chain joins TRBV4-1 and TRBJ2-2; no clear D gene. Germline V gene lookup returns CDR1 MGHRA and CDR2 YSYEKL. Deletions cut 2 bases from V and 1 base from J, with 14 bases between. This CDR3 has 17 residues. CDR3 nucleotides: TGCGCCAGCAGCCAAATGGGCCGACCAAGGAACACCGGGGAGCTGTTTTTT. This encodes CASSQMGRPRNTGELFF.

This clonotype has a handful of counts. The V call is TRBV6-1, the J call TRBJ2-5; TRBD1 aligns across 9 bases. Germline CDR1 and CDR2: MNHNS and SASEGT. The CDR3 loop spans 13 amino acids. V was pared by 6 bases and J by 4 bases, with 3 bases of the junction left unmatched. As DNA, the CDR3 is TGTGCCAGCAGGGACAGGGGATCAGAGACCCAGTACTTC. It yields the protein CASRDRGSETQYF.

The chain has TRBV5-4 and TRBJ2-3, with D perhaps matching TRBD1 (8 bases). The CDR3 covers 14 residues. From germline, CDR1 is SGHNT and CDR2 YYREEE (reference sequence). The V gene lost 4 bases and the J gene lost 6 bases, with 15 bases spanning the gap. CDR3 coding DNA: TGTGCCAGCAGCCAGACAGGGGAGGGGGATACGCAGTATTTT. This translates into CASSQTGEGDTQYF. The variable domain in full, completed from reference TRBV5-4 and TRBJ2-3, reads ETGVTQSPTHLIKTRGQQVTLRCSSQSGHNTVSWYQQALGQGPQFIFQYYREEENGRGNFPPRFSGLQFPNYSSELNVNALELDDSALYLCASSQTGEGDTQYFGPGTRLTVL.

CDR3 sequence reads: CSGREGSDTQYF. The CDR3 region has the DNA TGCAGTGGGCGGGAGGGATCAGATACGCAGTATTTT. This sequence joins TRBV20-1 and TRBJ2-3, with TRBD2 identical over 9 bases. The CDR3 contains 12 residues. From germline, CDR1 is DFQATT and CDR2 SNEGSKA (reference sequence). The V gene end was trimmed by 7 bases and the J gene end by 4 bases; junction bases not matched to a gene: 3.

The sample holds one count of this clonotype. The V call is TRBV12-3 or TRBV12-4, the J call TRBJ2-3; D assignment may be TRBD1 or TRBD2 (5 bases each). The germline V and J ends were trimmed by 1 base and 3 bases, with 11 bases remaining between them. The CDR3 has 15 amino acids. CDR3 region: CASSLVGERTDTQYF. The CDR3 DNA follows: TGTGCCAGCAGTTTAGTGGGGGAGAGGACAGATACGCAGTATTTT.

This chain uses TRBV2 with TRBJ2-3; no firm D call. The CDR3 contains 14 residues. Germline assignment: CDR1 SNHLY and CDR2 FYNNEI. V lost 1 base, J lost 1 base, and 6 bases lay in between. CDR3 sequence reads: CASSEGMGTDTQYF. For the CDR3, the DNA is TGTGCCAGCAGTGAAGGGATGGGCACAGATACGCAGTATTTT.

The chain is built from TRBV20-1 and TRBJ1-4; 10 bases are a match to TRBD1. Trimming cost V 3 bases and J 4 bases; bases outside gene matches: 5. Germline loops: CDR1 DFQATT, CDR2 SNEGSKA (reference sequence). This CDR3 has 15 amino acids. CDR3 in amino acids: CSARDRGSGNEKLFF. The CDR3 DNA reads as TGCAGTGCTAGGGACAGGGGGTCGGGTAATGAAAAACTGTTTTTT.

The rearrangement joins TRBV4-1 to TRBJ2-5, with a weak D call TRBD2 (6 bases). The CDR3 length is 15 residues. The germline CDR1 and CDR2 sequences are MGHRA and YSYEKL. Trimming shortened V by 2 bases and J by 4 bases, and 14 bases separated the two germline ends. Written as DNA, the CDR3 is TGCGCCAGCAGCCAAAGACTAGTTCTTCGAGAGACCCAGTACTTC. Translation gives CASSQRLVLRETQYF.

The chain recombines TRBV19 with TRBJ2-2; D not certain. CDR3 size: 14 residues. Trimming removed 2 bases at V and 0 bases at J, with 4 bases between. Germline CDR1 LNHDA, CDR2 SQIVND (reference sequence). CDR3 residues: CASSILANTGELFF. The CDR3 DNA follows: TGTGCCAGTAGTATACTAGCGAACACCGGGGAGCTGTTTTTT.

This clonotype appeared a single time. The V and J genes are TRBV19 and TRBJ2-7, with TRBD2 matching over 15 bases. The CDR3 contains 15 residues. V dropped 5 bases and J dropped 5; count of bases not matched to a gene: 4. In germline, CDR1 is LNHDA, CDR2 SQIVND (reference sequence). In DNA, the CDR3 is TGTGCCAGTAGTCCTGGGACTAGCGGGAGGCACGAGCAGTACTTC. Its translation: CASSPGTSGRHEQYF. The variable domain in full, with the rest retrieved from reference TRBV19 and TRBJ2-7, is DGGITQSPKYLFRKEGQNVTLSCEQNLNHDAMYWYRQDPGQGLRLIYYSQIVNDFQKGDIAEGYSVSREKKESFPLTVTSAQKNPTAFYLCASSPGTSGRHEQYFGPGTRLTVT.

This clonotype appeared a few times. The V and J genes are TRBV20-1 and TRBJ1-5; D gene unclear. Trimming stripped 0 bases from V and 7 bases from J, with 10 bases between. CDR1 and CDR2 (germline): DFQATT, SNEGSKA (reference sequence). This CDR3 is built from 13 residues. DNA of the CDR3: TGCAGTGCTAGAGATGAAGGTGACCAGCCCCAGCATTTT. Its protein is CSARDEGDQPQHF.

This clonotype was detected a few times. The chain has TRBV5-1 and TRBJ2-7; weak D call: TRBD1 (5 bases). Trimming took 4 bases from V and 1 from J, leaving 18 bases between them. Germline V gives CDR1 SGHRS, CDR2 YFSETQ. This CDR3 has 16 residues. The CDR3 loop is CASSTPLGLQSYEQYF. In DNA form, the CDR3 reads TGCGCCAGCAGCACCCCATTGGGGCTACAATCCTACGAGCAGTACTTC.

This clonotype has a single count. The chain recombines TRBV6-2 or TRBV6-3 with TRBJ2-1, with 10 positions matching TRBD2. J lost 0 bases, V lost 6 bases, and 5 bases had no gene match. The length of the CDR3 is 16 residues. CDR1 and CDR2 (germline): MNHEY, SVGEGT. The CDR3 sequence: CASRETSGFSYNEQFF. CDR3 bases: TGTGCCAGCAGAGAGACTAGCGGGTTCTCCTACAATGAGCAGTTCTTC.

The chain recombines TRBV15 with TRBJ2-2; 12 bases match TRBD2. The CDR3 runs 20 residues. Germline-derived CDR1 and CDR2 are LNHNV and YYDKDF (reference sequence). Trimming cost V 3 bases and J 5 bases; bases outside gene matches: 16. CDR3 sequence: CATSSDLWASGRASTGELFF. CDR3 nucleotides: TGTGCCACCAGCAGCGACTTATGGGCTAGCGGGAGGGCCTCTACCGGGGAGCTGTTTTTT.

The V call is TRBV10-3, the J call TRBJ2-7; the D is unclear. The CDR3 extends over 10 amino acids. The germline gives CDR1 ENHRY, CDR2 SYGVKD. Trimming left V 7 bases short and J 5 bases short, with 6 bases between. The CDR3 spells CAITTHEQYF. Written as DNA, the CDR3 is TGTGCCATCACCACGCACGAGCAGTACTTC.

The chain has TRBV7-3 and TRBJ2-3, with D hard to call. The CDR3 is 14 amino acids. V gave up 2 bases and J gave up 0 bases, with 6 bases separating them. Per germline, CDR1 SGHTA and CDR2 FQGTGA. For the CDR3, the DNA is TGTGCCAGCAGCTTAGCACAGAGCACAGATACGCAGTATTTT. Protein: CASSLAQSTDTQYF. Full variable domain (remainder filled in from reference TRBV7-3 and TRBJ2-3): GAGVSQTPSNKVTEKGKYVELRCDPISGHTALYWYRQSLGQGPEFLIYFQGTGAADDSGLPNDRFFAVRPEGSVSTLKIQRTERGDSAVYLCASSLAQSTDTQYFGPGTRLTVL.

V and J are TRBV7-9 and TRBJ2-3, with D unresolved. Germline-derived CDR1 and CDR2 are SEHNR and FQNEAQ (reference sequence). Deletions cut 5 bases from V and 2 bases from J, with 8 bases between. The CDR3 covers 13 residues. The chain's CDR3 is CASSAPATDTQYF. The CDR3 region has the DNA TGTGCCAGCAGCGCCCCCGCCACAGATACGCAGTATTTT.

This clonotype was observed a few times. The chain has TRBV6-1 and TRBJ1-2; TRBD1 matches 8 bases. The CDR3 runs 14 residues. With V trimmed by 6 bases and J by 2 bases, 5 bases remained unmatched. The germline CDR1 and CDR2 sequences are MNHNS and SASEGT. The CDR3 DNA is TGTGCCAGCAGCCGGACAGGGCCCAACTATGGCTACACCTTC. Translated, it gives CASSRTGPNYGYTF.

The V call is TRBV10-3, the J call TRBJ2-7; 8 nucleotides match TRBD1. The V segment lost 3 bases and the J segment 1 base; nucleotides outside the gene matches: 5. Germline V gene data show CDR1 as ENHRY and CDR2 as SYGVKD. This CDR3 comprises 15 residues. The DNA of the CDR3 is TGTGCCATCAGTGACAGGACAGGGTTATCCTACGAGCAGTACTTC. Protein product: CAISDRTGLSYEQYF.

The chain is built from TRBV20-1 and TRBJ2-5, with 12 bases fitting TRBD2. The V gene end was trimmed by 3 bases and the J gene end by 2 bases; junction bases not matched to a gene: 4. The CDR3 totals 15 residues. The germline CDR1 and CDR2 sequences are DFQATT and SNEGSKA (reference sequence). The CDR3 DNA follows: TGCAGTGCTAGTTCGCTAGCGGGAGGGCAAGAGACCCAGTACTTC. Protein product: CSASSLAGGQETQYF.